This TCR beta chain originates from a study of blood T cell repertoires in COVID-19. Assay: immunoSEQ multiplex PCR; the TCRdb copy retains only in-frame clones and omits some. The table shows about 210,000 clones, with around four fifths occurring only once. The participants were between roughly 18 and 100 years old and came from about two dozen US areas. Cohorts were determined from participant-reported clinical history. The recovered donors of Cohort 3 showed two negative PCRs, clearance, or symptom resolution. V shed 0 bases and J shed 8 bases, with 10 bases lying between them. This CDR3 has 13 residues. Germline-derived CDR1 and CDR2 are SNHLY and FYNNEI.

The J gene is TRBJ1-2, the V gene TRBV2; the D is unclear. Sequences were obtained from PBMCs or T cells enriched from blood (not recorded which). This sequence was found in a middle-aged man who had recovered from COVID-19. CDR3 amino acids: CASSEAVRGGYTF. The CDR3, as DNA: TGTGCCAGCAGTGAAGCGGTGAGAGGAGGCTACACCTTC.